This T cell receptor beta chain was captured in a study of cytomegalovirus exposure and HLA in healthy donors. Study findings and constraints: Altogether, more than 150 TCR beta chains were recorded as cytomegalovirus-associated. Specific recognition of CMV antigens was confirmed in vitro for three chains (all CMV-associated). TCR sequences were mostly rare, though some public TCRs occurred in many donors.

The donors were part of the validation cohort of 120 or so subjects. That cohort was separate from the first cohort, which comprised 700 or so subjects. As to this clone: What it binds is unknown.

Clones were sequenced by immunoSEQ multiplex PCR, and TCRdb holds only the in-frame ones, with some missing. The sample includes about 160,000 clones, approximately 96% of them seen just once. Germline lookup yields CDR1 LGHNA and CDR2 YSLEER. The CDR3 runs 12 residues. The V gene lost 4 bases and the J gene lost 9 bases, with 12 bases spanning the gap. The receptor was isolated from a woman between 18 and 29 years old in good health and CMV-seronegative. J is TRBJ1-2 and V is TRBV4-3; TRBD1 might be the D (5 bases). Sequencing was performed on PBMCs. The CDR3 DNA is TGCGCCAGCAGCCCCCTCGGGGGTAGCTACACCTTC. Translation gives CASSPLGGSYTF.